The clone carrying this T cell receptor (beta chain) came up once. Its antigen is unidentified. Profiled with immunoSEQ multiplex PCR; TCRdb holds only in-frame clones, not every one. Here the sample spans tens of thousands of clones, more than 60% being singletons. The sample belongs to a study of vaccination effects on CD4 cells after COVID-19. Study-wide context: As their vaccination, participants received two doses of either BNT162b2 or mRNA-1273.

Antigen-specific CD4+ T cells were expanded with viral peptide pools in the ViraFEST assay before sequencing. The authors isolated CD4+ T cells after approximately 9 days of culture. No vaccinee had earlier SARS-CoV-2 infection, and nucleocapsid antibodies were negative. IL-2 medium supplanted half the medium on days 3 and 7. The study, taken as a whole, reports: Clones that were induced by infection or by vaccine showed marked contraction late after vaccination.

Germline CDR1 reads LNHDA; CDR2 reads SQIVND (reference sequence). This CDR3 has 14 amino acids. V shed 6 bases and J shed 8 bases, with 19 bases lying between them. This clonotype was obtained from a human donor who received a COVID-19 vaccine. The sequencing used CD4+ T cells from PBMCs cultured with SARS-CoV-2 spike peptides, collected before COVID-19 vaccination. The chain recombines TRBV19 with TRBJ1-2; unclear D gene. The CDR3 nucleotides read TGTGCCAGTAGCCCCGGGATCAAGAAACAGGGCTACACCTTC. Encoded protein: CASSPGIKKQGYTF.